This T cell receptor beta chain was documented in a study of blood T cells in healthy people across ages (dated by TCRdb to the mid-2010s). Context from the whole study: Template switching captured roughly one uniquely barcoded TCR beta cDNA molecule per two T cells in model experiments. Using deep sequencing normalized with unique cDNA molecular identifiers, the study measured how TCR beta repertoire diversity changes with age. The donors were split into four age groups: young (average about 16 years), middle-aged (about 40), aged (more than 55) and long-lived (over 80). To avoid experimental bias, donors of different ages were randomly spread across the sequencing lanes. Two additional independent replicas of 1 million unique cDNA reads from the same blood draw were analyzed for two donors (one aged 18 to 29 and one aged 80 or older). Findings and caveats that apply to the study as a whole: Estimates of total diversity from one million sequenced T cells were regarded as lower bounds and underestimates. The percentage of naive T cells measured by flow cytometry correlated strongly with observed TCR beta diversity. Observed TCR beta diversity per million T cells fell roughly linearly with age, and a significant reduction was already apparent by age about 43. Donor CMV infection status was unknown, potentially confounding age-related changes in expanded clonotypes. The long-lived group showed more naive CD4+ T cells, fewer expanded clones and increased TCR diversity than the aged group, suggesting age selection. Bulk unsorted PBMC profiling prevented conclusive comparison of naive and antigen-experienced compartments.

To note about this clonotype: The clone's antigen remains unknown. No much larger clonotype is one base removed from it; base qualities were not supplied.

Library construction relied on 5' RACE. Instrument on record: Illumina HiSeq 2500. A second PCR of about 7 to 12 cycles was run with a J-beta primer mix and a sample-barcoded 5' primer. Each TCR beta cDNA molecule received a unique molecular identifier from a template-switch 5' adaptor carrying 12 random nucleotides. At least 2.5 million CDR3-containing paired-end reads were obtained from each sample. First-strand cDNA synthesis was performed from all RNA using the Mint cDNA synthesis kit, with priming by a TRBC-specific oligonucleotide. All cDNA was treated with uracil-DNA glycosylase and then went through a first 18-cycle PCR with the universal primers M1SS and BC2_uni_R. Processing in the source paper ran as follows. Each sample was normalized by randomly selecting 1 million high-quality reads, each carrying a distinct molecular identifier. Reads with shared molecular identifiers were discarded instead of being binned into consensus sequences. MiTCR, with a Q25 quality threshold and the strictest error-elimination algorithm, was used for CDR3 identification, clonotype clustering and error correction. A nonparametric unseen species model with Euler transformation was used to estimate lower-bound total TCR beta diversity. The raw public data were reprocessed by TCRdb itself: fastp quality trimming at Q25, MiXCR clonotype calling, in-frame beta chains only. Entries that share a CDR3 protein sequence are merged under the most common genes and DNA. Clone size and V and J calls follow TCRdb, not the original study. The sample data list 550,000 to 600,000 distinct CDR3 sequences, and 25% to 30% of these were observed just once. Of the sample, roughly 20% falls within the top ten clones.

Donors were 39 systemically healthy Caucasian individuals from Russia aged roughly 6 to 90 years. Each donor gave roughly 9.5 milliliters of peripheral blood, collected into EDTA-treated Vacutainer tubes. PBMCs were isolated by Ficoll-Paque density-gradient centrifugation, with at least 6.5 million obtained per sample. Trizol reagent was used to extract total RNA from the PBMCs, yielding at least 5.5 micrograms per sample. For every donor, an aliquot of PBMCs went through flow cytometry to measure the percentages of naive CD45RAhigh/CD27high T cells. Sequenced sample: blood. The TCR sequence derives from a woman aged 70-85 years in good health.

The DNA sequence reads TGCAGCGTTGCTTGGAGTCACACTGAAGCTTTCTTT. Translated, this gives CSVAWSHTEAFF. The rearrangement combines TRBV29-1 with TRBJ1-1; the D gene remains uncertain. The cysteine opens and the phenylalanine closes a CDR3 of 12 amino acids. The only DNA kept is the CDR3, 36 bases in frame from the first base. CDR1 and CDR2 were assigned from the germline V gene as SQVTM and ANQGSEA. At the junction V is shortened by 4 bases and J by 3 bases, with 9 bases in between.